Each of the 7 T cell receptor beta chains below was sequenced from the same sample in a study of blood T cell repertoires in COVID-19. Method: immunoSEQ multiplex PCR; TCRdb's copy keeps in-frame clones and lacks some. The sample lists 250,000 to 300,000 clones, over 85% occurring once. Sequenced material: PBMCs or T cells enriched from blood (not recorded which). The receptors shown here come from a woman aged 50 to 60 who had been exposed to COVID-19.

The chain combines TRBV5-1 with TRBJ1-4, with D hard to call. Germline lookup yields CDR1 SGHRS and CDR2 YFSETQ. V gave up 1 base and J gave up 4 bases, with 11 bases separating them. The CDR3 spans 15 residues. In DNA, the CDR3 is TGCGCCAGCAGCTTGACGGAGCTGGGTAATGAAAAACTGTTTTTT. This encodes CASSLTELGNEKLFF. Complete variable domain (other parts from reference TRBV5-1 and TRBJ1-4): KAGVTQTPRYLIKTRGQQVTLSCSPISGHRSVSWYQQTPGQGLQFLFEYFSETQRNKGNFPGRFSGRQFSNSRSEMNVSTLELGDSALYLCASSLTELGNEKLFFGSGTQLSVL.

The genes are TRBV19 and TRBJ2-1; 7 bases fit TRBD1. CDR3 length: 18 residues. In germline, CDR1 is LNHDA, CDR2 SQIVND (reference sequence). V dropped 5 bases and J dropped 1; count of bases not matched to a gene: 14. Written as DNA, the CDR3 is TGTGCCAGTAGTGGCTGGACAGGTAATAGGATTTCCTACAATGAGCAGTTCTTC. Its protein product is CASSGWTGNRISYNEQFF.

V and J are TRBV28 and TRBJ1-3; no clear D. The germline V gene encodes CDR1 MDHEN and CDR2 SYDVKM. The CDR3 runs to 16 residues. Trimming took 6 bases from V and 0 from J, leaving 15 bases between them. The CDR3 region is CASSPPAARSGNTIYF. CDR3 coding DNA: TGTGCCAGCAGCCCCCCGGCGGCCCGCTCTGGAAACACCATATATTTT.

The V gene is TRBV6-4, the J gene TRBJ2-2, with 7 bases fitting TRBD2. In germline, CDR1 is MRHNA, CDR2 SNTAGT. The CDR3 contains 16 residues. Germline trimming cut 5 bases from V and 4 bases from J; bases unmatched to any gene: 10. In DNA, the CDR3 is TGTGCCAGCAGTTCAGACGGGGGGTCCAGCACCGGGGAGCTGTTTTTT. It is translated as CASSSDGGSSTGELFF.

This CDR3 is CASSLSPGQGRYEQYF. The CDR3 region has the DNA TGTGCCAGCAGCTTATCTCCGGGACAGGGGAGATACGAGCAGTACTTC. This sequence joins TRBV5-6 and TRBJ2-7; 10 bases match TRBD1. Germline assignment: CDR1 SGHDT and CDR2 YYEEEE. CDR3 length equals 16 residues. V shed 2 bases and J 4 bases; nucleotides not matched to a gene: 9. Based on the CDR3 plus reference TRBV5-6 and TRBJ2-7, the full variable domain is DAGVTQSPTHLIKTRGQQVTLRCSPKSGHDTVSWYQQALGQGPQFIFQYYEEEERQRGNFPDRFSGHQFPNYSSELNVNALLLGDSALYLCASSLSPGQGRYEQYFGPGTRLTVT.

The chain has TRBV28 and TRBJ2-7; D unresolved. CDR1 and CDR2 from the germline V gene are MDHEN and SYDVKM. Trimming took 9 bases from V and 0 from J, leaving 9 bases between them. The CDR3 is 12 amino acids. The DNA of the CDR3 is TGTGCCAGGTCGACACCCTCCTACGAGCAGTACTTC. Translated: CARSTPSYEQYF.

This clone was counted only a few times. The chain has TRBV15 and TRBJ1-6; weak D call: TRBD1 (6 bases). Per germline, CDR1 LNHNV and CDR2 YYDKDF (reference sequence). The CDR3 has 15 residues. V was shortened by 4 bases and J by 0 bases, with 7 bases between the two germline ends. CDR3 sequence: CATSKDSSYNSPLHF. For the CDR3, the DNA is TGTGCCACCAGCAAGGACAGCTCCTATAATTCACCCCTCCACTTT.